The sequence of this TCR beta chain was determined in a study of shared clonotypes between healthy human individuals. Each unsorted PBMC replicate got 300 ng genomic DNA, some 31,000 genomes. The repertoire was sequenced with immunoSEQ multiplex PCR; TCRdb's copy has only in-frame clones and lacks some. The data hold approximately 500,000 clones, with 81% observed a single time. CDR1 and CDR2 from the germline V gene are SGHNT and YYREEE (reference sequence). The CDR3 has 16 residues. Trimming took 4 bases from V and 4 from J, leaving 19 bases between them. Donation came from healthy HIV-negative adults that had no recent acute infections or vaccinations.

The receptor's source is a woman between 35 and 50 years old in good health. Some clones in this sample may be carry-over from other donors' samples. V usage is TRBV5-4 and J usage is TRBJ2-3, with a possible D match to TRBD1 (6 bases). The source material was PBMCs. CDR3 sequence reads: CASSLRRGQSSDTQYF. The CDR3, as DNA: TGTGCCAGCAGCCTAAGACGCGGACAGTCCTCAGATACGCAGTATTTT.